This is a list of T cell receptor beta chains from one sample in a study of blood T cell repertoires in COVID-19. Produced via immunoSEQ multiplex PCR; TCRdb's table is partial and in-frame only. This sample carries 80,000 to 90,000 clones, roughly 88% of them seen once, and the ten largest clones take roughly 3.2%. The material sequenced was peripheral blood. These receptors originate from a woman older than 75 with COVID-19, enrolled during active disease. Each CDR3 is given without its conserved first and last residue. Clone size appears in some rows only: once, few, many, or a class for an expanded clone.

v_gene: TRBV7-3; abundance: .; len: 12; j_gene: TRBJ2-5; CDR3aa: ASSWTGTSLPQY
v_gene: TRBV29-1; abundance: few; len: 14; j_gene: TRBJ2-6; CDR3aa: SVSGQSDSGANVLT
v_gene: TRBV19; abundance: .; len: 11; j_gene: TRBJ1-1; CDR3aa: ASSKGWDTEAF
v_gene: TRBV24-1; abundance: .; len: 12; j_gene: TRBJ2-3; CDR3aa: ATSDPPPEDTQY
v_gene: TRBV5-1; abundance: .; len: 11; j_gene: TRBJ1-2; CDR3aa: ASSLKGADGYT
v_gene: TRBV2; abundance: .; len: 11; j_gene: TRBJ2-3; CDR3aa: ASSVNLADTQY
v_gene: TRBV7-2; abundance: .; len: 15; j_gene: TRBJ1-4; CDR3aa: ASSPIPGTGSNEKLF
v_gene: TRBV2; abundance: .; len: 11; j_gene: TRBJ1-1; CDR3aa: ASSVARNTEAF
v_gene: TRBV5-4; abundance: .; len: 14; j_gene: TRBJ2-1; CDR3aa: ASSLVRDRVYNEQF
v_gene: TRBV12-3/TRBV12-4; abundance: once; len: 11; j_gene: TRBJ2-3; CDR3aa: ASTISGRNTQY
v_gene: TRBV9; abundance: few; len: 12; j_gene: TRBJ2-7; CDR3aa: ASSPRSRAYEQY
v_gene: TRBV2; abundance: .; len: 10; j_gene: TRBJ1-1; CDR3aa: ASGELITEAF
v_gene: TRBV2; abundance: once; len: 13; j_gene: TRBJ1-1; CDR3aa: ASGSRQGTNTEAF
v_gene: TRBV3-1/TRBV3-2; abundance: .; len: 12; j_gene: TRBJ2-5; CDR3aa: ASSSGLRRETQY
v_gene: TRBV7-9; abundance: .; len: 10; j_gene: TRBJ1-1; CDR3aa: ASNRELGEAF
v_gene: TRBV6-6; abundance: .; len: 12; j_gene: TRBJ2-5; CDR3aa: ASSYASGVETQY
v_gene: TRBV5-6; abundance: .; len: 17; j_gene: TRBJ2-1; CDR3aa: ASSSLNLFTSGHGNEQF
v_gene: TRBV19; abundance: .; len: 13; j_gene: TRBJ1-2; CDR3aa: ASSGRSWASYGYT
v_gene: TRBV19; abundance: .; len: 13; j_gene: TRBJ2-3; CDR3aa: ASSRDRGPTDTQY
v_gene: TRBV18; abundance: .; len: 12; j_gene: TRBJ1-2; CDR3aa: ASSPDRGTYGYT
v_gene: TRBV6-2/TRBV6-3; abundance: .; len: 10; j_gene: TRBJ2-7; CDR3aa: ASSSPTGEQY
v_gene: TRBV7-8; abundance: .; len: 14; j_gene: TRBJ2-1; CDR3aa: ASSRGLAGGYNEQF
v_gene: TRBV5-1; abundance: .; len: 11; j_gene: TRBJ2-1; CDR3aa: ASSFNNYNEQF
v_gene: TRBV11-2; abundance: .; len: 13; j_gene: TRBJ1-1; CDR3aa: ASSLAGRGNTEAF
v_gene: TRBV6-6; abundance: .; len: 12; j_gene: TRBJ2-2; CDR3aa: ASSTQLNTGELF
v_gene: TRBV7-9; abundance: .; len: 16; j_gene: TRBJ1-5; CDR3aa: ASSPVPGQGSSNQPQH
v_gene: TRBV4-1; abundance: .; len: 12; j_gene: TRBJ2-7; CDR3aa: ASSQGYSSYEQY
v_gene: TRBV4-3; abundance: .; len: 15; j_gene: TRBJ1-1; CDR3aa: ASSQSPLGGPNTEAF
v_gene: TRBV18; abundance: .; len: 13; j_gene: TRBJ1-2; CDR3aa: ASSPTEGRDYGYT
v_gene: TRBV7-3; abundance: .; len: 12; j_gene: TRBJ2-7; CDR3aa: ASSPSPGHYEQY